The TCR beta chain described here comes from a study of spatial heterogeneity in lung cancer. Individually, TCR cDNA molecules were each labelled with a unique molecular identifier. TCRdb re-called the 5' RACE reads with MiXCR, one entry per CDR3 protein. The profile shows more than 60,000 distinct CDR3 sequences, under 8.5% of them singletons. Study-level findings and limits: More often at tumor resection than at routine follow-up, ubiquitous expanded tumor TCRs were detected in the blood.

This CDR3 spans 12 amino acids. The germline CDR1 and CDR2 sequences are DFQATT and SNEGSKA (reference sequence). V lost 5 bases, J lost 6 bases, and 4 bases stayed unmatched. Noted time point: sample taken at primary tumor resection. Patients with untreated early-stage non-small cell lung cancer, numbering 55 to 75, were the donors. Whole RNA from tumor, nontumor lung or frozen PBMC was sequenced unsorted. Many counts were recorded for this clonotype. The antigen remains unidentified. The origin of this receptor is a male donor with early-stage non-small cell lung cancer. The sequencing used PBMCs, collected at surgery. V usage is TRBV20-1 and J usage is TRBJ1-1; the match to TRBD1 covers 9 bases. CDR3 protein: CSAQDRGPEAFF. CDR3 bases: TGCAGTGCTCAGGACAGGGGACCTGAAGCTTTCTTT.